The 9 T cell receptor beta chains below were found in one sample sequenced in a study of early T cells in non-severe SARS-CoV-2 infection. TCRdb itself ran the 5' RACE reads through MiXCR, one entry per CDR3 protein. Here the sample spans roughly 77,000 distinct CDR3 sequences, about 12% being singletons. Sequencing was carried out using whole blood. These TCRs come from an adult who was a healthcare worker with PCR-confirmed SARS-CoV-2 infection or an uninfected control (not recorded which).

There are many counts of this clonotype. This rearrangement joins TRBV9 to TRBJ2-1; possibly TRBD2 for D (5 bases). The CDR3 spans 14 residues. Germline assignment: CDR1 SGDLS and CDR2 YYNGEE. V lost 6 bases to trimming and J lost 2 bases, with 12 bases between them. CDR3 nucleotides: TGTGCCAGCACGCCCGAGGGTCCCTACAATGAGCAGTTCTTC. It codes for CASTPEGPYNEQFF.

This clonotype was detected ten times or more. This chain links TRBV12-3 or TRBV12-4 with TRBJ2-1; 7 nucleotides align to TRBD2. The CDR3 has 18 amino acids. The trim removed 5 bases at V and 0 bases at J, leaving 13 bases unmatched. The CDR3, as DNA: TGTGCCAGCAGTCCGTCCGATAGAGCGGGGAGCTCCTACAATGAGCAGTTCTTC. Translated: CASSPSDRAGSSYNEQFF.

The chain's CDR3 is CASSPSGGEELFF. Here the CDR3 DNA reads TGTGCCAGCAGCCCATCAGGGGGCGAGGAACTGTTTTTT. The chain uses TRBV7-9 and TRBJ1-4; 8 nucleotides agree with TRBD1. V trimming: 5 bases; J trimming: 12 bases; junction bases outside the gene matches: 8. The CDR3 runs 13 residues. CDR1 is SEHNR and CDR2 is FQNEAQ in the germline V gene (reference sequence).

This clonotype appeared many times. This sequence joins TRBV12-5 and TRBJ1-5, with D possibly TRBD1 on 5 matching bases. CDR3 length equals 17 residues. The germline V gene has CDR1 LGHNT and CDR2 FRNRAP. Trimming left V 4 bases short and J 4 bases short, with 20 bases between. The CDR3, as DNA: TGTGCTAGTGGTTCTGACCTCCAGGGAGGGGCAAATCAGCCCCAGCATTTT. Translation gives CASGSDLQGGANQPQHF.

The rearrangement joins TRBV29-1 to TRBJ1-2; D is perhaps TRBD1 (5 bases). V was pared by 3 bases and J by 4 bases, with 15 bases between. CDR3 size: 14 residues. Germline-derived CDR1 and CDR2 are SQVTM and ANQGSEA. CDR3 in amino acids: CSVESSGKSYGYTF. The CDR3 DNA follows: TGCAGCGTTGAGAGCTCAGGGAAAAGCTATGGCTACACCTTC.

The table lists this clonotype with many counts. The chain's CDR3 is CSAGQGEAFF. The CDR3 DNA is TGCAGTGCTGGACAGGGGGAAGCTTTCTTT. The rearrangement uses TRBV20-1 and TRBJ1-1; 9 bases are shared with TRBD1. Germline V gene sequence: CDR1 DFQATT, CDR2 SNEGSKA (reference sequence). There are 10 residues in the CDR3. V was clipped by 5 bases and J by 8 bases; unmatched bases: 0.

This clonotype showed up many times. The genes are TRBV3-1 and TRBJ2-1, with 8 positions matching TRBD1. Per the germline V gene, CDR1 is LGHDT and CDR2 is YNNKEL (reference sequence). The V and J ends lost 4 bases and 6 bases, in that order; junction bases with no gene match: 5. The CDR3 runs to 14 residues. The CDR3 sequence is CASSPRTGPNEQFF. CDR3 nucleotides: TGTGCCAGCAGCCCCCGGACAGGGCCCAATGAGCAGTTCTTC.

This clonotype appeared a few times. The chain links TRBV12-3 or TRBV12-4 to TRBJ2-7, with 7 bases identical to TRBD2. The CDR3 totals 13 residues. The junction had 1 base not matched to a gene; V was cut back by 3 bases and J by 2 bases. The CDR3 DNA sequence: TGTGCCAGCAGTTTCCTAGCGGCCTACGAGCAGTACTTC. Translated: CASSFLAAYEQYF.

J is TRBJ2-2 and V is TRBV11-2; 11 bases are shared with TRBD2. V shed 8 bases and J 6 bases; nucleotides not matched to a gene: 8. Germline values: CDR1 SGHAT, CDR2 FQNNGV. The CDR3 consists of 15 residues. In DNA, the CDR3 is TGTGCCAGCGGATCACTAGCGGGAGCCCCCGGGGAGCTGTTTTTT. Translation gives CASGSLAGAPGELFF.